These 11 T cell receptor beta chains were sequenced from one sample in a study of blood T cell repertoires in COVID-19. The table came from immunoSEQ multiplex PCR; TCRdb's copy has only in-frame clones and leaves some out. The sample lists around 49,000 clones; roughly 80% were seen once. Material: PBMCs or T cells enriched from blood (not recorded which). The source is a woman between 50 and 59 years old with acute COVID-19.

The genes are TRBV3-1 (or the pseudogene TRBV3-2) and TRBJ1-4; TRBD1 aligns across 7 bases. There are 15 residues in the CDR3. V trimming: 3 bases; J trimming: 13 bases; junction bases outside the gene matches: 14. The V gene's germline CDR1 is LGHDT and CDR2 YNNKEL (reference sequence). In DNA form, the CDR3 reads TGTGCCAGCAGCCAGGGGGACAGATCATCCGTAGGACTGTTTTTT. Translating gives CASSQGDRSSVGLFF.

The chain couples TRBV19 to TRBJ2-5; maybe TRBD2 (7 bases). The V gene's germline CDR1 is LNHDA and CDR2 SQIVND (reference sequence). Trimming took off 3 bases at V and 9 bases at J, with 17 bases between the two ends. CDR3 length equals 14 residues. The DNA of the CDR3 is TGTGCCAGTAGTATGGGGGGGCGGCGGCCGGCCCAGTACTTC. It is translated as CASSMGGRRPAQYF.

The CDR3 DNA follows: TGTGCCAGCAGCGCAGGGCGTCAGCCCCAGCATTTT. Residues: CASSAGRQPQHF. The chain employs TRBV2 and TRBJ1-5; the D gene is possibly TRBD1 (5 bases). The CDR3 runs 12 residues. Germline assignment: CDR1 SNHLY and CDR2 FYNNEI. V was pared by 6 bases and J by 6 bases, with 9 bases between.

This clone was seen more than once but under ten times. The chain has TRBV4-1 and TRBJ1-3; D perhaps matches TRBD1 (5 bases). V lost 3 bases and J 4 bases, leaving 22 bases between the germline ends. CDR3 size: 18 residues. CDR1 is MGHRA, CDR2 YSYEKL, per germline. The CDR3 is CASSHDPSRRAVGNTIYF. The DNA of the CDR3 is TGCGCCAGCAGCCACGACCCTTCCCGCAGGGCGGTCGGAAACACCATATATTTT.

The chain links TRBV28 to TRBJ1-1; 8 bases match TRBD1. From germline, CDR1 is MDHEN and CDR2 SYDVKM. The length of the CDR3 is 11 residues. V trimming: 5 bases; J trimming: 11 bases; junction bases outside the gene matches: 4. DNA of the CDR3: TGTGCCAGCAGTCTCAGGGGGCTGGCTTTCTTT. Its translation: CASSLRGLAFF.

The genes are TRBV19 and TRBJ1-1; the D is unclear. V lost 9 bases and J lost 6, with 14 bases in between. CDR1 and CDR2 (germline): LNHDA, SQIVND (reference sequence). The CDR3 has 12 residues. The CDR3 reads CASRTRGAEAFF. The CDR3 DNA reads TGTGCCAGCCGGACTCGCGGGGCTGAAGCTTTCTTT.

V and J are TRBV5-1 and TRBJ1-4; perhaps TRBD1 as D (6 bases). The CDR3 has 14 amino acids. Trimming pared 1 base from V and 8 bases from J, leaving 12 bases between. The germline CDR1 and CDR2 sequences are SGHRS and YFSETQ. The CDR3 DNA reads TGCGCCAGCAGCTTGAAACAGGGAGAAGAAAAACTGTTTTTT. Its translation is CASSLKQGEEKLFF.

With respect to this clone: The same CDR3 also results from other DNA sequences found in this sample. The rearrangement links TRBV7-2 to TRBJ2-7; a possible D gene is TRBD1 (6 bases). The CDR3 consists of 16 residues. V dropped 5 bases and J dropped 2 bases, with 19 bases sitting between them. CDR1 and CDR2 from the germline V gene are SGHTA and FQGNSA. This CDR3 is CASSPWLRTGTYEQYF. DNA of the CDR3: TGTGCCAGCAGCCCCTGGCTCCGTACAGGGACCTACGAGCAGTACTTC.

This clone came up once. The chain employs TRBV11-2 and TRBJ2-1; D is possibly TRBD2 (7 bases). V lost 1 base, J lost 0 bases, and 13 bases lay in between. The germline V gene encodes CDR1 SGHAT and CDR2 FQNNGV. The CDR3 has 17 residues. CDR3: CASSLGGGRSSYNEQFF. The DNA of the CDR3 is TGTGCCAGCAGCTTAGGCGGGGGCCGTAGCTCCTACAATGAGCAGTTCTTC.

The V and J genes are TRBV6-5 and TRBJ1-4; no firm D call. Germline CDR1 reads MNHEY; CDR2 reads SVGAGI. This CDR3 region has 14 residues. V dropped 6 bases and J dropped 7 bases, with 15 bases sitting between them. In DNA form, the CDR3 reads TGTGCCAGCAGCACTTCCCACTTCGGTGAAAAACTGTTTTTT. Translating it yields CASSTSHFGEKLFF.

V gene TRBV18 combines with J gene TRBJ2-3; tentatively, D is TRBD1 (5 bases). The V end lost 6 bases, the J end lost 1 base, and 11 bases lay between the germline ends. Germline CDR1 and CDR2: KGHSH and LQKENI. The CDR3 has 14 residues. The CDR3 loop is CASSLGHRTDTQYF. For the CDR3, the DNA is TGTGCCAGCTCCCTCGGACACCGCACAGATACGCAGTATTTT.